This passage covers 30 T cell receptor beta chains from one sample sequenced in a study of shared clonotypes between healthy human individuals. TCRdb's copy holds only in-frame clones and misses some; the assay was immunoSEQ multiplex PCR. The sample has 740,000 or so clones, about 80% seen once. The sample taken for sequencing was memory CD4+ T cells sorted from blood. The subset was: CD45RA-negative fraction. The receptors shown here come from a woman in her thirties in good health.

This chain uses TRBV2 with TRBJ1-1; no firm D call. There are 13 residues in the CDR3. Germline lookup yields CDR1 SNHLY and CDR2 FYNNEI. The V gene lost 7 bases and the J gene lost 0 bases, with 9 bases spanning the gap. CDR3 amino acids: CASNSGMNTEAFF. Written as DNA, the CDR3 is TGTGCCAGCAATTCGGGGATGAACACTGAAGCTTTCTTT.

In DNA form, the CDR3 reads TGTGCCAGCAGCGTATCGTGGGGCACTGAAGCTTTCTTT. As protein: CASSVSWGTEAFF. The chain employs TRBV9 and TRBJ1-1; D remains ambiguous. Germline CDR1 is SGDLS and CDR2 is YYNGEE. V gave up 1 base and J gave up 4 bases, with 8 bases separating them. The CDR3 sequence is 13 residues long. The variable domain in full, with the rest retrieved from reference TRBV9 and TRBJ1-1, is DSGVTQTPKHLITATGQRVTLRCSPRSGDLSVYWYQQSLDQGLQFLIQYYNGEERAKGNILERFSAQQFPDLHSELNLSSLELGDSALYFCASSVSWGTEAFFGQGTRLTVV.

In the case of this clone: Other nucleotide sequences in the sample specify the same CDR3. This chain uses TRBV5-6 with TRBJ1-1; D gene uncertain. V was shortened by 4 bases and J by 2 bases, with 3 bases between the two germline ends. The germline CDR1 and CDR2 sequences are SGHDT and YYEEEE. This CDR3 has 11 amino acids. The DNA for the CDR3 is TGTGCCAGCAGCCTTAACACTGAAGCTTTCTTT. It specifies CASSLNTEAFF.

V gene TRBV6-1 combines with J gene TRBJ2-7, with D perhaps matching TRBD2 (7 bases). The CDR3 runs 15 residues. Germline V CDR1 and CDR2: MNHNS, SASEGT. Trimming shortened V by 1 base and J by 2 bases, and 12 bases separated the two germline ends. CDR3 sequence reads: CASSEGAGAPYEQYF. In DNA, the CDR3 is TGTGCCAGCAGTGAAGGGGCGGGGGCCCCCTACGAGCAGTACTTC.

The chain is built from TRBV5-4 and TRBJ2-6; D unclear. Trimming took 3 bases from V and 1 from J, leaving 8 bases between them. The CDR3 is 15 amino acids. CDR1 SGHNT and CDR2 YYREEE come from the germline V gene (reference sequence). Written as DNA, the CDR3 is TGTGCCAGCAGCTGGGGATTTTCTGGGGCCAACGTCCTGACTTTC. The encoded protein is CASSWGFSGANVLTF.

This chain uses TRBV2 with TRBJ1-4; TRBD1 agrees at 8 bases. Germline CDR1 reads SNHLY; CDR2 reads FYNNEI. Trimming took 6 bases from V and 8 from J; bases not matched to a gene: 8. The CDR3 is 14 residues long. The CDR3: CASRGTGGSEKLFF. The DNA of the CDR3 is TGTGCCAGCAGGGGAACAGGGGGGTCGGAAAAACTGTTTTTT.

This clone was detected many times. The rearrangement links TRBV7-9 to TRBJ1-4; 8 bases match TRBD1. This CDR3 is 12 amino acids long. V lost 4 bases, J lost 14 bases, and 6 bases stayed unmatched. In germline, CDR1 is SEHNR, CDR2 FQNEAQ (reference sequence). The CDR3 nucleotides read TGTGCCAGCAGCTCGACGACAGGGGTGCTGTTTTTT. This codes for CASSSTTGVLFF. Full variable domain (rest looked up from reference TRBV7-9 and TRBJ1-4): DTGVSQNPRHKITKRGQNVTFRCDPISEHNRLYWYRQTLGQGPEFLTYFQNEAQLEKSRLLSDRFSAERPKGSFSTLEIQRTEQGDSAMYLCASSSTTGVLFFGSGTQLSVL.

The chain uses TRBV6-5 and TRBJ1-1; D unresolved. Trimming left V 6 bases short and J 1 base short, with 9 bases between. CDR1 MNHEY and CDR2 SVGAGI come from the germline V gene. The CDR3 sequence is 13 residues long. CDR3 region: CASRGNRNTEAFF. As DNA, the CDR3 is TGTGCCAGCAGGGGAAATAGGAACACTGAAGCTTTCTTT.

J is TRBJ2-5 and V is TRBV9; a possible D gene is TRBD2 (6 bases). V was pared by 4 bases and J by 5 bases, with 12 bases between. The CDR3 runs 13 residues. Germline CDR1 and CDR2: SGDLS and YYNGEE. The chain's CDR3 is CASSPRDRETQYF. The CDR3 DNA is TGTGCCAGCAGCCCGCGGGACCGCGAGACCCAGTACTTC.

The chain combines TRBV5-6 with TRBJ2-7; maybe TRBD2 (5 bases). V was trimmed by 3 bases and J by 2 bases, leaving 9 bases between them. CDR3 length: 13 residues. From germline, CDR1 is SGHDT and CDR2 YYEEEE. As DNA, the CDR3 is TGTGCCAGCAGCTCCCCGCGGGCCTACGAGCAGTACTTC. It yields the protein CASSSPRAYEQYF. Supplemented by reference TRBV5-6 and TRBJ2-7, the full variable domain reads DAGVTQSPTHLIKTRGQQVTLRCSPKSGHDTVSWYQQALGQGPQFIFQYYEEEERQRGNFPDRFSGHQFPNYSSELNVNALLLGDSALYLCASSSPRAYEQYFGPGTRLTVT.

V is TRBV6-5 and J is TRBJ1-2; D ambiguous. V lost 10 bases, J lost 4 bases, and 16 bases lay in between. Germline loops: CDR1 MNHEY, CDR2 SVGAGI. The CDR3 spans 13 residues. CDR3 nucleotides: TGTGCCACAAAACGGGAGGAGAGCTATGGCTACACCTTC. Encoded protein: CATKREESYGYTF.

This clone has just a few counts. The V call is TRBV7-8, the J call TRBJ2-7; no reliable D call. The CDR3 loop spans 12 amino acids. Germline CDR1 SGHVS, CDR2 FQNEAQ. Between the trimmed V and J ends, which lost 5 bases and 4 bases, there was a span of 9 bases. This CDR3 reads CASSPNMYEQYF. CDR3 DNA: TGTGCCAGCAGCCCAAATATGTACGAGCAGTACTTC.

The chain joins TRBV28 to TRBJ2-2, with TRBD1 matching over 9 bases. With 6 bases clipped from V and 4 bases from J, the junction kept 6 bases outside the gene matches. CDR1 is MDHEN, CDR2 SYDVKM, per germline. CDR3 length equals 15 residues. CDR3: CASRWDRVSTGELFF. The DNA for the CDR3 is TGTGCCAGCAGATGGGACAGGGTTTCCACCGGGGAGCTGTTTTTT.

This clone was picked up many times. This CDR3 is also generated by other DNA sequences in the sample. The rearrangement joins TRBV11-2 to TRBJ1-2, with TRBD1 as a possible D gene (5 bases). This CDR3 is built from 13 residues. V was shortened by 1 base and J by 2 bases, with 5 bases between the two germline ends. The germline V gene has CDR1 SGHAT and CDR2 FQNNGV. The CDR3 spells CASSLGTNYGYTF. CDR3 nucleotide sequence: TGTGCCAGCAGCTTAGGGACAAACTATGGCTACACCTTC.

V usage is TRBV18 and J usage is TRBJ1-5; tentatively, D is TRBD1 (6 bases). The CDR3 contains 13 residues. The V gene's germline CDR1 is KGHSH and CDR2 LQKENI. The germline V and J ends were trimmed by 5 bases and 6 bases, with 11 bases remaining between them. CDR3: CASSEAGAQPQHF. The CDR3 DNA reads as TGTGCCAGCTCAGAGGCAGGGGCTCAGCCCCAGCATTTT.

This chain joins TRBV5-1 and TRBJ1-2; D perhaps matches TRBD1 (6 bases). The CDR3 sequence is 15 residues long. Germline CDR1 is SGHRS and CDR2 is YFSETQ. V shed 4 bases and J shed 4 bases, with 17 bases lying between them. CDR3 nucleotide sequence: TGCGCCAGCAGCGCATCAGGGGTAGGCGGCTATGGCTACACCTTC. Translation gives CASSASGVGGYGYTF. Full variable domain (outside the CDR3, taken from reference TRBV5-1 and TRBJ1-2): KAGVTQTPRYLIKTRGQQVTLSCSPISGHRSVSWYQQTPGQGLQFLFEYFSETQRNKGNFPGRFSGRQFSNSRSEMNVSTLELGDSALYLCASSASGVGGYGYTFGSGTRLTVV.

The CDR3 nucleotides are TGTGCCAGTAAGGAACTAGCGGGAGGGCCCGTCACCGGGGAGCTGTTTTTT. This gives the protein CASKELAGGPVTGELFF. The V gene is TRBV19, the J gene TRBJ2-2; TRBD2 agrees at 13 bases. Germline loops: CDR1 LNHDA, CDR2 SQIVND (reference sequence). J gave up 4 bases and V 7 bases, and 9 bases lay outside the gene matches. The CDR3 length is 17 residues.

The chain is built from TRBV6-1 and TRBJ1-3; D gene unclear. This CDR3 contains 16 residues. CDR1 MNHNS and CDR2 SASEGT come from the germline V gene. Trimming took off 0 bases at V and 0 bases at J, with 9 bases between the two ends. CDR3 loop: CASSEAKRSSGNTIYF. In nucleotides, the CDR3 is TGTGCCAGCAGTGAAGCGAAGAGATCCTCTGGAAACACCATATATTTT.

The table lists this clone with a few counts. The V and J genes are TRBV19 and TRBJ1-1; the D gene is possibly TRBD1 (5 bases). This CDR3 has 15 amino acids. From germline, CDR1 is LNHDA and CDR2 SQIVND (reference sequence). The V gene lost 5 bases and the J gene lost 8 bases, with 21 bases spanning the gap. CDR3 nucleotides: TGTGCCAGTAGTCTTGGGGGACGGGAAATAGTCGAAGCTTTCTTT. This sequence encodes CASSLGGREIVEAFF.

This clone has a count of ten or more. This rearrangement joins TRBV5-1 to TRBJ2-1, with 11 bases fitting TRBD2. This CDR3 contains 16 residues. Germline loops: CDR1 SGHRS, CDR2 YFSETQ. V lost 4 bases to trimming and J lost 9 bases; unmatched junction nucleotides: 12. The CDR3: CASSDLTSGSFSEQFF. DNA of the CDR3: TGCGCCAGCAGCGACCTAACTAGCGGGAGTTTCTCTGAGCAGTTCTTC.

This chain connects TRBV5-1 to TRBJ2-7, with 9 bases fitting TRBD1. The trim removed 0 bases at V and 4 bases at J, leaving 8 bases unmatched. This CDR3 comprises 16 residues. The germline CDR1 and CDR2 sequences are SGHRS and YFSETQ. The chain's CDR3 is CASSLAPSGQGYEQYF. Here the CDR3 DNA reads TGCGCCAGCAGCTTGGCCCCCTCGGGACAGGGTTACGAGCAGTACTTC.

The V gene is TRBV29-1, the J gene TRBJ1-2; TRBD1 is a possible D gene (6 bases). CDR1 and CDR2 from the germline V gene are SQVTM and ANQGSEA. The CDR3 runs 14 residues. The V end lost 0 bases, the J end lost 8 bases, and 16 bases lay between the germline ends. The DNA of the CDR3 is TGCAGCGTTGAAGAGAGGCGTACAGGGTTCGGCTACACCTTC. This encodes CSVEERRTGFGYTF. The full variable domain, rest sourced from reference TRBV29-1 and TRBJ1-2, is SAVISQKPSRDICQRGTSLTIQCQVDSQVTMMFWYRQQPGQSLTLIATANQGSEATYESGFVIDKFPISRPNLTFSTLTVSNMSPEDSSIYLCSVEERRTGFGYTFGSGTRLTVV.

This clone came up once. The rearrangement joins TRBV19 to TRBJ2-7; the D gene is possibly TRBD2 (5 bases). The CDR3 length is 14 residues. Germline V gene lookup returns CDR1 LNHDA and CDR2 SQIVND (reference sequence). The V end lost 5 bases, the J end lost 0 bases, and 11 bases lay between the germline ends. As DNA, the CDR3 is TGTGCCAGTAGTTCCGGACTGCACTCCTACGAGCAGTACTTC. Translated: CASSSGLHSYEQYF.

There are a few counts of this clone. The chain has TRBV2 and TRBJ1-5; TRBD1 might be the D (5 bases). Germline CDR1 reads SNHLY; CDR2 reads FYNNEI. The CDR3 runs 15 residues. Trimming removed 3 bases at V and 7 bases at J, with 16 bases between. As DNA, the CDR3 is TGTGCCAGCAGTGACGTCGGGGGTATGGAACAGCCCCAGCATTTT. Protein: CASSDVGGMEQPQHF.

This clone appeared once. The genes are TRBV27 and TRBJ1-2; D is uncertain. V lost 8 bases, J lost 7 bases, and 11 bases lay in between. Germline CDR1 is MNHEY and CDR2 is SMNVEV (reference sequence). The CDR3 extends over 11 amino acids. CDR3 region: CASGAAGGYTF. The CDR3, as DNA: TGTGCCAGCGGAGCAGCGGGTGGCTACACCTTC.

A few counts support this clone. V gene TRBV6-5 combines with J gene TRBJ1-2; 10 nucleotides agree with TRBD1. Germline V gene data show CDR1 as MNHEY and CDR2 as SVGAGI. V lost 5 bases and J lost 1; bases outside the gene matches: 4. This CDR3 is built from 15 residues. The CDR3 loop reads CASSKTGGLNYGYTF. The CDR3 DNA reads TGTGCCAGCAGTAAGACAGGGGGCCTTAACTATGGCTACACCTTC.

The J gene is TRBJ2-7, the V gene TRBV28; 7 bases match TRBD1. Germline CDR1 and CDR2: MDHEN and SYDVKM. Trimming cost V 6 bases and J 0 bases; bases outside gene matches: 8. CDR3 size: 15 residues. In nucleotides, the CDR3 is TGTGCCAGCAGACTCCAGGACAGGAGCTCCTACGAGCAGTACTTC. Translated: CASRLQDRSSYEQYF.

This chain joins TRBV19 and TRBJ1-5; unclear D gene. The CDR3 consists of 14 residues. The germline CDR1 and CDR2 sequences are LNHDA and SQIVND (reference sequence). The V gene lost 6 bases and the J gene lost 1 base, with 10 bases spanning the gap. The CDR3 sequence is CASSGLVSNQPQHF. DNA for the CDR3: TGTGCCAGTAGCGGCCTTGTCAGCAATCAGCCCCAGCATTTT.

The DNA of the CDR3 is TGTGCCAGCAGCCAAGATAAGCTAGCGGGAAGGGGCTCCTACGAGCAGTACTTC. Translated, it gives CASSQDKLAGRGSYEQYF. The J gene is TRBJ2-7, the V gene TRBV4-2; 9 bases fit TRBD2. The CDR3 is 18 amino acids. Germline V lookup: CDR1 LGHNA, CDR2 YNFKEQ. The V segment lost 0 bases and the J segment 0 bases; nucleotides outside the gene matches: 9.

This clone showed up just once. This chain links TRBV5-4 with TRBJ1-2; D ambiguous. The CDR3 has 13 residues. Germline V gene lookup returns CDR1 SGHNT and CDR2 YYREEE (reference sequence). V was pared by 1 base and J by 0 bases, with 4 bases between. The CDR3 loop is CASSLSANYGYTF. For the CDR3, the DNA is TGTGCCAGCAGCTTGAGTGCTAACTATGGCTACACCTTC.